The 8 T cell receptor beta chains listed next were all sequenced from one sample in a study of memory CD4+ T cells and cytomegalovirus serostatus. Sequenced by immunoSEQ multiplex PCR; TCRdb stores in-frame clones only, minus some. The table shows some 35,000 clones, with approximately 79% occurring only once. The sort gate was single viable CD3+CD4+CD8-CD45RO+ cells for memory CD4+ T cells. Specimen: memory CD4+ T cells from blood. These receptors came from an adult in good health and CMV-seropositive.

This chain uses TRBV25-1 with TRBJ2-7; 7 bases match TRBD1. CDR1 and CDR2 (germline): MGHDK, SYGVNS. J gave up 11 bases and V 5 bases, and 6 bases lay outside the gene matches. The CDR3 is 11 amino acids. The CDR3 bases are TGTGCCAGCAGTAACAGGGGAGTGGAGTACTTC. This gives the protein CASSNRGVEYF.

The chain recombines TRBV19 with TRBJ1-2; D not resolved. V was pared by 3 bases and J by 3 bases, with 11 bases between. This CDR3 has 14 residues. Germline assignment: CDR1 LNHDA and CDR2 SQIVND (reference sequence). The CDR3 protein is CASSIGEGDYGYTF. CDR3 in DNA: TGTGCCAGTAGTATCGGGGAAGGAGACTATGGCTACACCTTC. Using reference TRBV19 and TRBJ1-2 for the parts outside the CDR3, the full variable domain is DGGITQSPKYLFRKEGQNVTLSCEQNLNHDAMYWYRQDPGQGLRLIYYSQIVNDFQKGDIAEGYSVSREKKESFPLTVTSAQKNPTAFYLCASSIGEGDYGYTFGSGTRLTVV.

The chain employs TRBV7-9 and TRBJ2-2; 7 nucleotides line up with TRBD1. The V gene end was trimmed by 5 bases and the J gene end by 3 bases; junction bases not matched to a gene: 6. There are 15 residues in the CDR3. The germline CDR1 and CDR2 sequences are SEHNR and FQNEAQ (reference sequence). The CDR3 nucleotides read TGTGCCAGCAGCGTGGGGGACAGATACACCGGGGAGCTGTTTTTT. Translated: CASSVGDRYTGELFF. The whole variable domain, filled in from reference TRBV7-9 and TRBJ2-2, reads DTGVSQNPRHKITKRGQNVTFRCDPISEHNRLYWYRQTLGQGPEFLTYFQNEAQLEKSRLLSDRFSAERPKGSFSTLEIQRTEQGDSAMYLCASSVGDRYTGELFFGEGSRLTVL.

CDR3 DNA: TGCGCCAGCAGCCAAGAGGTATTAGTAGCGGGAGACACCGGGGAGCTGTTTTTT. Protein product: CASSQEVLVAGDTGELFF. The chain uses TRBV4-3 and TRBJ2-2; the match to TRBD2 covers 9 bases. The CDR3 is made up of 18 amino acids. Germline trimming cut 0 bases from V and 3 bases from J; bases unmatched to any gene: 8. Germline V lookup: CDR1 LGHNA, CDR2 YSLEER.

This chain links TRBV14 with TRBJ1-3; 12 bases map to TRBD1. This CDR3 comprises 17 residues. Trimming at V came to 1 base and at J to 4 bases, leaving 5 bases not matched to a gene. Germline V CDR1 and CDR2: SGHDN, FVKESK. CDR3 DNA: TGTGCCAGCAGCCAAGTGGGACAGGGGGCGCCCGGAAACACCATATATTTT. It translates to CASSQVGQGAPGNTIYF.

The chain uses TRBV6-1 and TRBJ2-7, with 8 positions matching TRBD1. V lost 10 bases, J lost 7 bases, and 15 bases stayed unmatched. Germline values: CDR1 MNHNS, CDR2 SASEGT. The length of the CDR3 is 14 residues. CDR3 sequence (DNA): TGTGCCACCTCGAGGGGACAGGACCCTCGGGAGCAGTACTTC. Translation gives CATSRGQDPREQYF.

The genes are TRBV4-1 and TRBJ2-1; TRBD2 agrees at 7 bases. The V and J ends lost 4 bases and 0 bases, in that order; junction bases with no gene match: 9. Germline values: CDR1 MGHRA, CDR2 YSYEKL. This CDR3 region has 17 residues. CDR3: CASSRSGAGASYNEQFF. DNA for the CDR3: TGCGCCAGCAGCCGGAGTGGGGCGGGAGCCTCCTACAATGAGCAGTTCTTC.

This clone was seen just once. V is TRBV7-8 and J is TRBJ2-7, with 9 nucleotides matching TRBD2. V gave up 3 bases and J gave up 7 bases; unmatched junction bases: 10. CDR1 SGHVS and CDR2 FQNEAQ come from the germline V gene. The CDR3 length is 15 residues. CDR3 protein: CASSFPAGGEGEQYF. In DNA, the CDR3 is TGTGCCAGCAGCTTCCCAGCGGGGGGCGAGGGGGAGCAGTACTTC.